The text below deals with one T cell receptor beta chain. Its target is not known. This entry is derived from a study of beta chain features in type 1 diabetes. In the study overall: Age, gender and cell yields were alike across patients and healthy donors.

Blood was collected once per donor into heparin, averaging roughly 110 mL. CD45RO/CCR7/CD25/CD127/CD95/CD27 separated CD4+ naive, central memory, regulatory and stem cell-like memory cells by sorting. Overall study findings and caveats: PCR might preferentially amplify shorter templates, equally in patients and controls.

Expressed TCRB transcripts were sequenced after all isolated RNA was converted to cDNA. TCRdb's copy holds only in-frame clones and misses some; the assay was immunoSEQ multiplex PCR. The data show about 110,000 clones, with almost 40% seen just once and about 0.07% held by the top ten. This CDR3 contains 15 residues. Trimming removed 5 bases at V and 0 bases at J, with 13 bases between. The germline CDR1 and CDR2 sequences are LNHNV and YYDKDF (reference sequence). Sequencing input: stem cell memory CD4+ T cells from blood. This chain connects TRBV15 to TRBJ1-2; D is uncertain. The sequence came from a young woman in good health. CDR3 nucleotides: TGTGCCACCAGCCCAGGCTCCCGGTCTAACTATGGCTACACCTTC. Translated, it gives CATSPGSRSNYGYTF.